This TCR beta chain was captured in a study of breast tumors, draining lymph nodes, adjacent tissues. Findings of the study overall: Luminal-like breast cancer showed significantly greater tumor-nontumor repertoire similarity than basal-like breast cancer did. Compared with lymph nodes, tumors were less diverse; compared with nontumor tissue, more. The data were judged consistent with most tumor T cells coming from lymph node and expanding in tumor. The lymph node origin of tumor T cells was framed as consistent with a hypothesis, not demonstrated.

A note on this clonotype: Its antigen remains unknown.

TCRdb recomputed calls from the multiplex PCR reads with MiXCR, one row per CDR3 protein. The data hold under 25,000 distinct CDR3 sequences, with around 46% observed a single time. In germline, CDR1 is SNHLY, CDR2 FYNNEI. V lost 6 bases, J lost 2 bases, and 7 bases lay in between. This CDR3 contains 12 residues. The sample consisted of breast tumor tissue. This sequence joins TRBV2 and TRBJ2-5, with D tentatively TRBD1 (6 bases). This clonotype originated in a female donor with breast cancer. Some clones in this sample may be carry-over from other donors' samples. The CDR3 DNA sequence: TGTGCCAGCAGCGGACAGCAAGAGACCCAGTACTTC. It translates to CASSGQQETQYF. Full variable domain (missing parts from reference TRBV2 and TRBJ2-5): EPEVTQTPSHQVTQMGQEVILRCVPISNHLYFYWYRQILGQKVEFLVSFYNNEISEKSEIFDDQFSVERPDGSNFTLKIRSTKLEDSAMYFCASSGQQETQYFGPGTRLLVL.